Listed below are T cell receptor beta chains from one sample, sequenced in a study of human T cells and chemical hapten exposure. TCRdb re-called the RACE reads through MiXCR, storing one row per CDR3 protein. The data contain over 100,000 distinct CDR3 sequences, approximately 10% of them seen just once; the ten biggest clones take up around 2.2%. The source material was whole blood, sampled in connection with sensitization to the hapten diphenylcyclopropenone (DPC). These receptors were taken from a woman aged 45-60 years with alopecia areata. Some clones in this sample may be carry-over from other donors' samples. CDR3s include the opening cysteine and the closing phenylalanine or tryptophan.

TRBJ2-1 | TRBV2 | CASLGVTWGGGNEQFF
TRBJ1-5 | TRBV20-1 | CSARGQGSYSNQPQHF
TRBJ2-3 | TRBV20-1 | CSALGGGLAGETDTQYF
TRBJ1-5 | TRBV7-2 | CASSFTGGTGNQPQHF
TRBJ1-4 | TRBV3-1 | CASSQETVLNEKLFF
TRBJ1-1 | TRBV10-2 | CASSEANRGLSTEAFF
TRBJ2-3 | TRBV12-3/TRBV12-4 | CASSEIRGGVSTDTQYF
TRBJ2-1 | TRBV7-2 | CASMLTAGDEQFF
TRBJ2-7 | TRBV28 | CASSRSRDPGEQYF
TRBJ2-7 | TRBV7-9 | CASSQGGQGRPYEQYF
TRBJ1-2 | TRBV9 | CASSVGSYYGYTF